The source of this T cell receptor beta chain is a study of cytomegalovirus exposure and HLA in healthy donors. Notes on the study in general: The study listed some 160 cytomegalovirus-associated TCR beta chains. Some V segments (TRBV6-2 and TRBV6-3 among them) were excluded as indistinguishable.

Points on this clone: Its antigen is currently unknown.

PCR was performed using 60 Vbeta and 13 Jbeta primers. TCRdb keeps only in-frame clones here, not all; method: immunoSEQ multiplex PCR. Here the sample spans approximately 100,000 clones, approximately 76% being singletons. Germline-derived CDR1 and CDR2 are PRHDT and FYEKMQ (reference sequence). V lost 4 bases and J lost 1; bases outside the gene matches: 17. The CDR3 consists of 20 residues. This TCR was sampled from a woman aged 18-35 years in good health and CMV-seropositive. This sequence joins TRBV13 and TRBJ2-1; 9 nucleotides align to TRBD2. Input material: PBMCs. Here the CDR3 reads CASSSQVPPGLAFSYNEQFF. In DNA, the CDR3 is TGTGCCAGCAGCTCCCAGGTCCCCCCGGGACTAGCTTTTTCCTACAATGAGCAGTTCTTC.